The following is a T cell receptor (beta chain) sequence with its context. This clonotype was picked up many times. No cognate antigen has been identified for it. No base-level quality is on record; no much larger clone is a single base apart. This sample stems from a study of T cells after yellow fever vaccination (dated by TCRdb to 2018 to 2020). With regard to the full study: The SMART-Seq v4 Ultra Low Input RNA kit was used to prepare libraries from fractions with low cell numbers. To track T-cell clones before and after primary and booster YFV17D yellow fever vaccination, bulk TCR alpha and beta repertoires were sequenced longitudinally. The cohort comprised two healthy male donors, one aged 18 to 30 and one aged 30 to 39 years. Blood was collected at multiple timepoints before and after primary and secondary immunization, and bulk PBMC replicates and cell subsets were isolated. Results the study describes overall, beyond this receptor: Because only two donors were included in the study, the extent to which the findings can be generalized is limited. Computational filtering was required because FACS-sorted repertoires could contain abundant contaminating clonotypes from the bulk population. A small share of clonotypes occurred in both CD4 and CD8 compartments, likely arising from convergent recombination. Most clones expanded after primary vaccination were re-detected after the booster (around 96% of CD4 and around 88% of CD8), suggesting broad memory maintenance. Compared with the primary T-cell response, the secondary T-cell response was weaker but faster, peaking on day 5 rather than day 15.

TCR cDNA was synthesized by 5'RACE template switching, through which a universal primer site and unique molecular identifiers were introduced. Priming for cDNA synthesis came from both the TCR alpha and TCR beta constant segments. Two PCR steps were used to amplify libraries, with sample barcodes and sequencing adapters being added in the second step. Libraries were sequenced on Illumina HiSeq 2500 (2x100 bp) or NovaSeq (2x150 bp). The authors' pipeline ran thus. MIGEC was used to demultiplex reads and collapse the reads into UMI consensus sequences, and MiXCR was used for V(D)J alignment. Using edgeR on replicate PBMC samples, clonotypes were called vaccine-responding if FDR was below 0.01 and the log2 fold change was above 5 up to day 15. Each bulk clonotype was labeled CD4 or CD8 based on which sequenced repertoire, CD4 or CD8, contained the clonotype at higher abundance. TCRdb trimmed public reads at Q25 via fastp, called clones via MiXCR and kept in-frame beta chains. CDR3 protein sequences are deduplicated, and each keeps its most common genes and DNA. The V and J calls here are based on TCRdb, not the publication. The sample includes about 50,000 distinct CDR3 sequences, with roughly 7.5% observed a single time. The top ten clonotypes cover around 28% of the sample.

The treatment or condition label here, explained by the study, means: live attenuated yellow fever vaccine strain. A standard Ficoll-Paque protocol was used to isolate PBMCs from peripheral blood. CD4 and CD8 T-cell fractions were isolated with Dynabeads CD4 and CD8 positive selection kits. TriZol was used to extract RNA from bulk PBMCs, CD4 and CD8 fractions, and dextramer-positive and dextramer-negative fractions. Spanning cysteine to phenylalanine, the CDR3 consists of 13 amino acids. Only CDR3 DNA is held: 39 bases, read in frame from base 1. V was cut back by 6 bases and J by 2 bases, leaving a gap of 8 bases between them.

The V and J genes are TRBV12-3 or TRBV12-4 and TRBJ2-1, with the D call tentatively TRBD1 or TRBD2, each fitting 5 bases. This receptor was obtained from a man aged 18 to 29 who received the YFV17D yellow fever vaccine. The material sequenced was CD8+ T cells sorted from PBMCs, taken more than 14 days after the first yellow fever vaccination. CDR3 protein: CASSRGPYNEQFF. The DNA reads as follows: TGTGCCAGCAGCCGGGGACCCTACAATGAGCAGTTCTTC.